The entry below describes one TCR beta chain. Its antigen specificity is not known. One base away there is no much larger clone; base qualities are not given. The donors were healthy, HIV-negative adults who had no recently reported acute infections or vaccinations. Every donor was a Caucasian adult residing in Nashville, Tennessee, USA. Magnetic negative selection was used to enrich CD4+ T cells, after which naive cells were positively selected on CD45RA and the negative fraction became the memory subset. After blood collection by leukapheresis, PBMCs were isolated using Ficoll-Histopaque density gradient centrifugation and then cryopreserved in the vapor phase of liquid nitrogen. Purity and quantity of every magnetically sorted T cell population were checked by analytical flow cytometry. From each sorted fraction, genomic DNA was isolated and quantified by UV absorbance on a Nanodrop 2000c. This specimen comes from a study of shared clonotypes between healthy human individuals (dated by TCRdb to 2019 to 2021). About the full investigation: Two women and a few men aged 18 to 49 years were included in the cohort. For each donor, three plates each were used for CD4 naive and CD4 memory, two plates were used for CD8 naive, and one plate was used for CD8 memory. To estimate repertoire size and how much clonotypes are shared between individuals, the study performed deep sequencing of blood TCR repertoires from about five healthy adults. Libraries were prepared and TCR repertoires were sequenced by different laboratories using diverse techniques, in order to increase sequencing depth and limit assay-specific biases. Between about 0.94 and 10 billion PBMCs per donor were obtained by leukapheresis. Overall study outcomes, separate from this receptor: Pairwise subsampling indicated that sequencing depth was expected to affect the degree of clonotype sharing among donors. Sharing across a few donors was observed for about 5% of naive CD4, over 3% of naive CD8, 2.3% of memory CD4, and roughly 0.4% of memory CD8 clonotypes. Larger estimated clonotype richness was generally found for naive subsets than for memory subsets. Rarefaction of sorted-subset datasets indicated incomplete sequencing despite the large sequencing depth. The small number of donors limited the genetic and exposure-history diversity represented. Higher generation probabilities were observed for clonotypes shared by all four sorted-subset donors than for non-shared clonotypes. Sampling was restricted to blood, and TCR repertoires in tissues likely differ from the TCR repertoires found in blood.

Using the deep immunoSEQ assay, multiplex PCR amplified TCR CDR3 regions from genomic DNA. For each cell subset, the extracted genomic DNA was distributed evenly across all wells of several immunoSEQ 96-well plates, and each plate served as one replicate. For sorted subsets, each replicate PCR was loaded with approximately 0.2 ug genomic DNA, equivalent to 25,000 to 35,000 T cell genomes. Purified libraries were quantified with a Qubit 3.0 fluorometer, sized on a Bioanalyzer 2100, and re-quantified with the KAPA Library Quantification kit. Every immunoSEQ 96-well plate was sequenced on a dedicated single-read 150-cycle Illumina NextSeq 550 flow cell. Per the source publication's procedure: Because the immunoSEQ output held only junctional sequences and lacked quality scores, the filtering could not match the filtering applied to full-length reads. Sequences were annotated with PyIR, a Python wrapper for IgBLAST v1.9, and V/J genes and CDR3 were assigned using IMGT germline references. Reads were filtered out if the reads had weak V/J assignments (E-value above 1e-6), no CDR3, stop codons, out-of-frame junctions, or ambiguous translated residues. V3J clonotypes were defined as sequences sharing the same inferred V gene, J gene, and CDR3 amino acid sequence. To compute the percentage overlap between repertoires, the number of shared unique clonotypes was divided by the size of the smaller repertoire. Richness of each repertoire was evaluated using RTK rarefaction, the Chao1 estimator, and Recon v2.1 estimates of unobserved clonotypes. OLGA was used to compute generation probabilities for all TCRbeta clonotypes that the gDNA method yielded from a few donors. TCRdb stores this immuneACCESS table with in-frame sequences only. Part of the clones is absent; in the studies checked, under half of the shortfall reflects unresolved V genes, and no reason is known for the rest. From that table come the V and J calls and clone size; the DNA was used to work out D and trimming. Recorded for this sample are under 2,500,000 clones; 95% of them occurred a single time. Less than 0.15% of the sample is taken by the ten largest.

The origin of this receptor is a man in his late teens or twenties in good health. Specimen: naive CD4+ T cells sorted from blood. The cell subset or site label of this sample denotes: CD45RA+ positively selected.

The nucleotide sequence reads TGTGCCTGGAGTCGGGCTTCCTTTAACCTGGACAATGAGCAGTTCTTC. Its coded protein is CAWSRASFNLDNEQFF. Here the chain combines TRBV30 and TRBJ2-1; the D gene cannot be named for sure. Trimming takes 2 bases from V and 5 bases from J, and the germline ends sit 19 bases apart. The germline V gene (reference sequence) gives CDR1 as GTSNPN and CDR2 as SVGIG. Including cysteine and phenylalanine, the CDR3 has 16 amino acids. The sequence is cut down to CDR3 DNA, 48 bases in frame from base 1.